Listed here are 8 T cell receptor beta chains from one sample, sequenced in a study of cytomegalovirus exposure and HLA in healthy donors. This PCR relied on a set of 60 Vbeta primers and 13 Jbeta primers. TCRdb's copy holds only in-frame clones and misses some; the assay was immunoSEQ multiplex PCR. The table has 90,000 to 140,000 clones, approximately 70% seen once; the top ten hold approximately 3%. Sequencing was performed on PBMCs. Source of these receptors: a man aged 25 to 40 in good health and CMV-seronegative.

Only a few counts were recorded for this clone. The chain employs TRBV2 and TRBJ1-2; D is perhaps TRBD1 (5 bases). The V gene lost 1 base and the J gene lost 10 bases, with 10 bases spanning the gap. This CDR3 spans 12 amino acids. Germline CDR1 and CDR2: SNHLY and FYNNEI. The CDR3 protein is CASSEGPGDYTF. In DNA, the CDR3 is TGTGCCAGCAGTGAAGGACCGGGGGACTACACCTTC. Complete variable domain (other parts from reference TRBV2 and TRBJ1-2): EPEVTQTPSHQVTQMGQEVILRCVPISNHLYFYWYRQILGQKVEFLVSFYNNEISEKSEIFDDQFSVERPDGSNFTLKIRSTKLEDSAMYFCASSEGPGDYTFGSGTRLTVV.

The chain has TRBV9 and TRBJ1-2, with a weak D call TRBD1 (6 bases). Per germline, CDR1 SGDLS and CDR2 YYNGEE. CDR3 size: 17 residues. Trimming took 0 bases from V and 5 from J, leaving 20 bases between them. The CDR3: CASSVDGQSRWGYGYTF. DNA of the CDR3: TGTGCCAGCAGCGTAGACGGACAGTCACGCTGGGGGTATGGCTACACCTTC.

The chain has TRBV5-6 and TRBJ1-2; 9 nucleotides match TRBD1. Losses at the gene ends were 3 bases for V and 10 bases for J; bases not matched to a gene: 10. Germline V gene lookup returns CDR1 SGHDT and CDR2 YYEEEE. The CDR3 length is 14 residues. The CDR3, as DNA: TGTGCCAGCAGCTCTACAGGGGGCGGATTACCCTACACCTTC. It is translated as CASSSTGGGLPYTF.

V usage is TRBV9 and J usage is TRBJ2-3; D is uncertain. With 3 bases removed from V and 11 bases from J, the gap between germline ends came to 16 bases. The germline CDR1 and CDR2 sequences are SGDLS and YYNGEE. CDR3 size: 13 residues. The CDR3 sequence: CASSAILLDRQYF. The CDR3 DNA reads TGTGCCAGCAGCGCAATCCTACTTGATCGGCAGTATTTT.

Details on this clone: Other nucleotide sequences from this sample produce the same CDR3. The V call is TRBV7-9, the J call TRBJ1-5; no reliable D call. CDR1 is SEHNR and CDR2 is FQNEAQ in the germline V gene (reference sequence). V lost 0 bases and J 1 base, leaving 4 bases between the germline ends. The CDR3 consists of 14 residues. The DNA of the CDR3 is TGTGCCAGCAGCTTAGCCGGGAGCAATCAGCCCCAGCATTTT. It translates to CASSLAGSNQPQHF.

The chain joins TRBV5-6 to TRBJ2-2; no clear D gene. In germline, CDR1 is SGHDT, CDR2 YYEEEE. The CDR3 has 14 amino acids. Trimming shortened V by 0 bases and J by 0 bases, and 3 bases separated the two germline ends. The CDR3 region has the DNA TGTGCCAGCAGCTTGGGTACGAACACCGGGGAGCTGTTTTTT. Encoded protein: CASSLGTNTGELFF.

This clone was seen a few times. V usage is TRBV19 and J usage is TRBJ1-5, with TRBD1 as a possible D gene (5 bases). Germline V CDR1 and CDR2: LNHDA, SQIVND (reference sequence). V lost 1 base, J lost 1 base, and 11 bases lay in between. The CDR3 sequence is 16 residues long. This CDR3 reads CASSIGDSGSNQPQHF. The CDR3 nucleotides are TGTGCCAGTAGTATAGGCGATTCAGGGAGCAATCAGCCCCAGCATTTT.

This chain joins TRBV5-1 and TRBJ2-7; 8 nucleotides line up with TRBD2. Germline assignment: CDR1 SGHRS and CDR2 YFSETQ. The CDR3 is made up of 16 amino acids. V trimming: 4 bases; J trimming: 5 bases; junction bases outside the gene matches: 14. For the CDR3, the DNA is TGCGCCAGCAGCCACAGAGCGGGAGAACTCGGAAACGAGCAGTACTTC. The encoded protein is CASSHRAGELGNEQYF.